The 20 T cell receptor beta chains reported below all come from one sample, sequenced in a study of shared clonotypes between healthy human individuals. Generated by immunoSEQ multiplex PCR, the TCRdb table keeps only in-frame clones and is missing some. The data contain over 850,000 clones, around 82% of them seen just once; the ten biggest clones take up under 0.8%. The specimen sequenced was memory CD4+ T cells from PBMCs. Subset specified: CD45RA-negative fraction. Receptors were obtained from a man aged 18 to 35 in good health. Some clones in this sample may be carry-over from other donors' samples.

V gene TRBV28 combines with J gene TRBJ2-3, with a tentative D call TRBD1 (5 bases). The ends were cut back, 7 bases at V and 6 bases at J, with 14 bases in the middle. CDR1 is MDHEN and CDR2 is SYDVKM in the germline V gene. CDR3 length equals 13 residues. The CDR3 loop reads CASTDREADTQYF. CDR3 in DNA: TGTGCCAGCACCGACAGAGAAGCGGATACGCAGTATTTT.

The rearrangement links TRBV5-4 to TRBJ2-1; 8 bases are a match to TRBD2. This CDR3 contains 16 residues. Germline V gene lookup returns CDR1 SGHNT and CDR2 YYREEE (reference sequence). Trimming took 4 bases from V and 8 from J; bases not matched to a gene: 14. This chain's CDR3 is CASSLYAGTRSDEQFF. DNA for the CDR3: TGTGCCAGCAGCCTATATGCCGGGACTAGATCCGATGAGCAGTTCTTC.

This clone was seen once. Since a much larger clone is just one base distant, this may be a read error. Other DNA sequences from this sample encode an identical CDR3 as well. The chain couples TRBV30 to TRBJ1-3; a weak D match, TRBD1 (5 bases). CDR3 length: 15 amino acids. Trimming stripped 0 bases from V and 2 bases from J, with 11 bases between. Germline CDR1 is GTSNPN and CDR2 is SVGIG (reference sequence). CDR3 in amino acids: CAWSVGGATGNTIYF. In DNA form, the CDR3 reads TGTGCCTGGAGTGTGGGTGGGGCTACTGGAAACACCATATATTTT.

This chain uses TRBV5-6 with TRBJ2-5, with 7 positions matching TRBD2. The CDR3 has 16 amino acids. Germline V lookup: CDR1 SGHDT, CDR2 YYEEEE. With 4 bases clipped from V and 2 bases from J, the junction kept 11 bases outside the gene matches. CDR3 in amino acids: CASSDRGEGRQETQYF. In nucleotides, the CDR3 is TGTGCCAGCAGCGATCGGGGGGAGGGCCGACAAGAGACCCAGTACTTC.

This clone was found a few times. The chain has TRBV5-4 and TRBJ2-5, with D perhaps matching TRBD1 or TRBD2 (6 bases each). The V end lost 2 bases, the J end lost 10 bases, and 15 bases lay between the germline ends. The CDR3 covers 13 residues. Germline V gene data show CDR1 as SGHNT and CDR2 as YYREEE (reference sequence). In nucleotides, the CDR3 is TGTGCCAGCAGCTTAGGGGGGTCAGGGAACCAGTACTTC. It translates to CASSLGGSGNQYF.

This sequence joins TRBV2 and TRBJ1-1; D is unclear. Germline V gives CDR1 SNHLY, CDR2 FYNNEI. CDR3 size: 12 residues. Trimming took 6 bases from V and 4 from J, leaving 9 bases between them. The CDR3 DNA is TGTGCCAGCAGGGCGTGGAGCACTGAAGCTTTCTTT. Residues: CASRAWSTEAFF.

The CDR3: CASSPELGRSGNTIYF. The CDR3 coding sequence is TGTGCCAGCTCACCGGAGCTGGGCCGCTCTGGAAACACCATATATTTT. The chain couples TRBV18 to TRBJ1-3, with unresolved D. In germline, CDR1 is KGHSH, CDR2 LQKENI. The length of the CDR3 is 16 residues. V was shortened by 3 bases and J by 0 bases, with 12 bases between the two germline ends.

V gene TRBV4-2 combines with J gene TRBJ2-1; no clear D. The CDR3 covers 16 residues. V was shortened by 4 bases and J by 1 base, with 14 bases between the two germline ends. The V gene's germline CDR1 is LGHNA and CDR2 YNFKEQ. The CDR3 here is CASSPERLISYNEQFF. The CDR3 DNA reads TGTGCCAGCAGCCCCGAACGATTAATATCCTACAATGAGCAGTTCTTC.

V is TRBV7-9 and J is TRBJ1-1, with unresolved D. V lost 5 bases and J lost 3, with 7 bases in between. The CDR3 covers 12 residues. Germline assignment: CDR1 SEHNR and CDR2 FQNEAQ (reference sequence). The CDR3: CASSPLHTEAFF. The CDR3 nucleotides are TGTGCCAGCAGCCCACTGCACACTGAAGCTTTCTTT.

As for this clone: A read error is likely here: a far larger clone is one base away. The final CDR3 position lacks the conserved phenylalanine or tryptophan, pointing to a likely read error. The genes are TRBV30 and TRBJ1-1; D unclear. Trimming cost V 1 base and J 6 bases, with 6 bases left between them. From germline, CDR1 is GTSNPN and CDR2 SVGIG (reference sequence). This CDR3 spans 11 amino acids. The CDR3 sequence is CAWSGAPEAFS. The CDR3 nucleotides read TGTGCCTGGAGTGGTGCCCCTGAAGCTTTCTCT.

V is TRBV9 and J is TRBJ2-7; no clear D gene. CDR1 is SGDLS, CDR2 YYNGEE, per germline. The CDR3 sequence is 14 residues long. V lost 4 bases, J lost 3 bases, and 14 bases lay in between. The CDR3 DNA is TGTGCCAGCAGCCCAAACCGGGCGGACTACGAGCAGTACTTC. Translated, it gives CASSPNRADYEQYF. Supplemented by reference TRBV9 and TRBJ2-7, the full variable domain reads DSGVTQTPKHLITATGQRVTLRCSPRSGDLSVYWYQQSLDQGLQFLIQYYNGEERAKGNILERFSAQQFPDLHSELNLSSLELGDSALYFCASSPNRADYEQYFGPGTRLTVT.

The V gene is TRBV4-3, the J gene TRBJ1-5; D is perhaps TRBD1 (6 bases). CDR3 length: 15 amino acids. CDR1 and CDR2 from the germline V gene are LGHNA and YSLEER. Between the trimmed V and J ends, which lost 1 base and 5 bases, there was a span of 12 bases. The CDR3 DNA sequence: TGCGCCAGCAGCCAAGTTCACAGGGCGGATCAGCCCCAGCATTTT. Translating gives CASSQVHRADQPQHF.

V gene TRBV7-7 combines with J gene TRBJ1-1; D ambiguous. This CDR3 is built from 13 residues. V lost 2 bases and J lost 2, with 6 bases in between. The germline gives CDR1 SSHAT, CDR2 FNYEAQ (reference sequence). In nucleotides, the CDR3 is TGTGCCAGCAGCTTATATCAAAACACTGAAGCTTTCTTT. Translated, it gives CASSLYQNTEAFF. The whole variable domain, remainder taken from reference TRBV7-7 and TRBJ1-1, is GAGVSQSPRYKVTKRGQDVTLRCDPISSHATLYWYQQALGQGPEFLTYFNYEAQPDKSGLPSDRFSAERPEGSISTLTIQRTEQRDSAMYRCASSLYQNTEAFFGQGTRLTVV.

This clone came up once. The chain carries TRBV6-6 and TRBJ2-7; tentative D call: TRBD2 (5 bases). V was shortened by 4 bases and J by 2 bases, with 12 bases between the two germline ends. Germline assignment: CDR1 MNHNY and CDR2 SVGAGI (reference sequence). This CDR3 spans 14 amino acids. The CDR3 DNA is TGTGCCAGCAGTTCCGACTACCCTCCCTACGAGCAGTACTTC. This gives the protein CASSSDYPPYEQYF.

On this clone: The same CDR3 can be traced to other DNA sequences in this sample. The chain carries TRBV15 and TRBJ1-5; D is ambiguous. V was shortened by 0 bases and J by 4 bases, with 1 base between the two germline ends. The CDR3 runs 12 residues. Germline V gene sequence: CDR1 LNHNV, CDR2 YYDKDF (reference sequence). The CDR3: CATSRENQPQHF. The CDR3, as DNA: TGTGCCACCAGCAGAGAGAATCAGCCCCAGCATTTT.

V is TRBV5-4 and J is TRBJ2-4; TRBD1 matches 7 bases. Germline V gene data show CDR1 as SGHNT and CDR2 as YYREEE (reference sequence). J lost 0 bases, V lost 3 bases, and 6 bases had no gene match. This CDR3 has 16 residues. CDR3 residues: CASSSGTELAKNIQYF. The DNA of the CDR3 is TGTGCCAGCAGCTCAGGGACAGAGCTAGCCAAAAACATTCAGTACTTC.

The chain uses TRBV7-8 and TRBJ1-5; D possibly corresponds to TRBD1 (5 bases). CDR3 length equals 16 residues. The V end was cut by 8 bases, the J end by 4 bases, with 21 bases between. Germline CDR1 SGHVS, CDR2 FQNEAQ. CDR3 in DNA: TGTGCCAGCGGCTCCGTGGCCTTGGGGGGTAATCAGCCCCAGCATTTT. The encoded protein is CASGSVALGGNQPQHF.

The chain recombines TRBV28 with TRBJ1-2, with D unclear. Germline lookup yields CDR1 MDHEN and CDR2 SYDVKM. The CDR3 has 12 amino acids. The V end lost 3 bases, the J end lost 3 bases, and 5 bases lay between the germline ends. This CDR3 is CASSFVDYGYTF. Written as DNA, the CDR3 is TGTGCCAGCAGTTTTGTAGACTATGGCTACACCTTC.

V gene TRBV28 combines with J gene TRBJ2-5, with D perhaps matching TRBD2 (5 bases). Trimming left V 8 bases short and J 11 bases short, with 21 bases between. CDR1 and CDR2 (germline): MDHEN, SYDVKM. The CDR3 has 13 amino acids. Here the CDR3 DNA reads TGTGCCAGCCAGACGCGGGTAGAGGAAGAGCAGTACTTC. This translates into CASQTRVEEEQYF.

A few counts support this clone. This CDR3 reads CAWQGDTEAFF. The CDR3 DNA reads as TGTGCCTGGCAAGGGGACACTGAAGCTTTCTTT. The chain couples TRBV30 to TRBJ1-1; a possible D gene is TRBD1 (5 bases). Germline CDR1 and CDR2: GTSNPN and SVGIG (reference sequence). Deletions cut 5 bases from V and 3 bases from J, with 7 bases between. CDR3 length: 11 residues.